This T cell receptor beta chain came from a study of tumor-infiltrating lymphocytes in primary liver carcinoma. Across the study: Sequencing of the samples generated roughly 3.65 to 7.5 million productive TCRbeta reads, with similar yields across tissue types.

Findings and limits, study-wide: Relative to tumor region pairs, the tumor-adjacent and tumor-blood pairs showed overlap that was lower.

A constant-region primer primed TCR beta cDNA synthesis from 500 ng of total RNA. Slightly modified ARM-PCR with three nested multiplex PCR rounds yielded TCR beta libraries. Use of TRBV1-TRBV30 forward primers with a C-beta reverse primer characterized the first two PCR rounds, which lasted around 9 cycles each. TCRdb used MiXCR to reprocess the multiplex PCR reads, holding one entry per CDR3 protein. The data show about 200,000 distinct CDR3 sequences, roughly two thirds seen once. Per the germline V gene, CDR1 is SQVTM and CDR2 is ANQGSEA. The CDR3 is 12 amino acids. Out of unsorted whole blood came the blood RNA, and germline DNA was extracted as well. This clonotype was counted between two and nine times. Its antigen is still unknown. One junction end does not reproduce the germline sequence, and a read error may be involved.

J is TRBJ2-7 and V is TRBV29-1; a weak D match, TRBD2 (5 bases). The sample was peripheral blood. The TCR comes from a woman aged 60-75 years with primary liver carcinoma and hepatitis B virus infection. CDR3: CSVAGVTYEQCF. CDR3 coding DNA: TGCAGTGTTGCCGGGGTAACCTACGAGCAGTGCTTC.